Listed below are T cell receptor beta chains from one sample, sequenced in a study of beta chain features in type 1 diabetes. Only in-frame clones appear in the TCRdb table, and some are missing; sequencing was by immunoSEQ multiplex PCR. The repertoire consists of a few hundred thousand clones, with over 11% occurring once and the leading ten covering approximately 0.02%. Sequences were obtained from naive CD4+ T cells from blood. The source is a man in his thirties or forties with type 1 diabetes. The CDR3 runs from the conserved cysteine through the conserved F or W.

TRBV7-9	TRBJ2-5	CASSASGGLETQYF
TRBV5-1	TRBJ2-7	CASSPLAGTSYEQYF
TRBV5-1	TRBJ2-5	CASSLGSGQETQYF
TRBV7-9	TRBJ1-2	CASTTRRSGDGGYTF
TRBV7-2	TRBJ2-1	CASSLGNQGRLF
TRBV11-2	TRBJ2-5	CASSLSPRETQYF
TRBV10-3	TRBJ2-7	CAISSSLSYEQYF
TRBV19	TRBJ2-7	CASSISGQVYEQYF
TRBV15	TRBJ2-1	CATSRDRGQHEQFF
TRBV4-1	TRBJ1-1	CASSHADRLNTEAFF
TRBV30	TRBJ2-7	CAWSVRGRRYEQYF
TRBV30	TRBJ2-3	CAWNGQVTTDTQYF
TRBV5-1	TRBJ2-7	CASSLEGHLYEQYF
TRBV6-6	TRBJ2-1	CASSTLAGVGQFF
TRBV6-6	TRBJ2-3	CASSFTRVDTQYF
TRBV30	TRBJ2-2	CAWSVQGGTGELFF
TRBV5-1	TRBJ1-1	CASSLRGGLGSGETEAFF
TRBV2	TRBJ1-1	CASSSPTGAAGEAFF
TRBV9	TRBJ2-3	CASSVRRGGDTDTQYF
TRBV9	TRBJ2-2	CASSADRKNTGELFF
TRBV18	TRBJ1-5	CASSRGGNQPQHF
TRBV7-2	TRBJ1-1	CASSLVSSQAFF
TRBV30	NA	CAWSSGQAYEQYF
TRBV4-2	TRBJ2-1	CASSQAGGDSNEQFF
TRBV29-1	TRBJ1-1	CSVDRGETEAFF
TRBV5-4	TRBJ2-2	CASKGGGGPNTGELFF
TRBV19	TRBJ1-1	CASSGTGKTNTEAFF
TRBV10-3	TRBJ2-7	CAISVTGDKYEQYF
TRBV20-1	TRBJ2-3	CSASQEDTQYF
TRBV6-1	TRBJ2-3	CASPAGGVTDTQYF
TRBV7-9	TRBJ1-3	CASSLGGQGPGNTIYF
TRBV29-1	TRBJ2-6	CSVGTGDSGANVLTF
TRBV6-5	TRBJ1-6	CASSSDRRRSPLHF
TRBV28	TRBJ2-7	CASSFPPAYEQYF
TRBV18	TRBJ1-1	CASSQTGMDTEAFF
TRBV6-1	TRBJ1-2	CASSEVWDRDYGYTF
TRBV6-5	TRBJ1-1	CASYRGQGWNTEAFF
TRBV25-1	TRBJ2-3	CASSESSRADTQYF
TRBV7-2	TRBJ1-1	CASSWTGMNTEAFF
TRBV29-1	TRBJ1-5	CSVALGSSSNQPQHF
TRBV11-2	TRBJ2-7	CASSVTGTNSYEQYF
TRBV4-1	TRBJ1-4	CASSQHLTGGSEKLFF
TRBV6-1	TRBJ1-5	CASSAAGFNQPQHF
TRBV29-1	TRBJ2-3	CSVESRRTSGSTDTQYF
TRBV7-2	TRBJ2-1	CASSPDRAYNEQFF
TRBV5-1	TRBJ2-5	CASNPDTSETQYF
TRBV4-1	TRBJ1-2	CASSRARGDGYTF
TRBV19	TRBJ2-1	CASSPPAGYNEQFF
TRBV4-1	TRBJ1-3	CASSVEGSSGNTIYF
TRBV30	TRBJ2-7	CAWSVGQRGTYEQYF
TRBV10-3	TRBJ2-3	CAISESGLGRGTDTQYF